This TCR beta chain was found in a study of beta chain features in type 1 diabetes. Whole-study context: Analysis included about 100 million sorted cells drawn from all samples.

This clone showed up just a few times. The antigen is unknown. Sequenced material consisted of expressed TCRB transcripts (all of the isolated RNA was reverse transcribed). Profiling relied on immunoSEQ multiplex PCR, and the TCRdb table lists in-frame clones only, not all of them. The sample contains 100,000 to 150,000 clones, roughly 10% of which appear only once. All of the sorted populations showed purity greater than 95%. Notes on the study in general: Highly expressing activated T cells could be over-counted with a cDNA template. It was not settled here whether HLA type affects TCRB rearrangement. Shorter TCRB CDR3s, moderately but significantly so, marked every one of the four CD4+ subsets in Type 1 diabetes patients.

The CDR3 loop spans 16 amino acids. The germline V gene has CDR1 MGHRA and CDR2 YSYEKL. V was trimmed by 0 bases and J by 4 bases, leaving 16 bases between them. Sequenced sample: central memory CD4+ T cells from blood. The chain recombines TRBV4-1 with TRBJ2-7; weak D call: TRBD1 (6 bases). The origin of this receptor is a man under 40 with type 1 diabetes. The CDR3 bases are TGCGCCAGCAGCCAAGATATAAGGACAGACCGTTACGAGCAGTACTTC. Residues: CASSQDIRTDRYEQYF.